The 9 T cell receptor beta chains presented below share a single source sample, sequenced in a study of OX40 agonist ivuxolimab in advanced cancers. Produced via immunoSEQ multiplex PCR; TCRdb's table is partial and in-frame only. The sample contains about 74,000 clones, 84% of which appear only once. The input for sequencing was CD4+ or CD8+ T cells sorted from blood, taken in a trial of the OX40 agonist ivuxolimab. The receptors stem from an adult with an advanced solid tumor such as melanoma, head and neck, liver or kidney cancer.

CDR3 in amino acids: CASSLAGGSRTEAFF. CDR3 DNA sequence: TGTGCCAGCAGCTTGGCGGGGGGAAGTAGGACTGAAGCTTTCTTT. This chain uses TRBV5-5 with TRBJ1-1, with D possibly matching TRBD1 (5 bases). CDR1 is SGHKS, CDR2 YYEKEE, per germline (reference sequence). The CDR3 runs 15 residues. Deletions cut 0 bases from V and 5 bases from J, with 14 bases between.

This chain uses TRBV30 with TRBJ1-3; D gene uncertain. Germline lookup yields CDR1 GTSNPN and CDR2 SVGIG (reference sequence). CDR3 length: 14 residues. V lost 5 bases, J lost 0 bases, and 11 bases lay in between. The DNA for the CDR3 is TGTGCCTGGGCCTCTCGAGTCTCTGGAAACACCATATATTTT. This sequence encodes CAWASRVSGNTIYF.

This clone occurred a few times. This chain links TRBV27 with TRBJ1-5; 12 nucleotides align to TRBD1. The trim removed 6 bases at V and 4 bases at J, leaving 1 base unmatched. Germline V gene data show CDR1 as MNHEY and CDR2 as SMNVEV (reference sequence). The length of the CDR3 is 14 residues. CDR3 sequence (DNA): TGTGCCAGCAGGGGACAGGGGGCGAATCAGCCCCAGCATTTT. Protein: CASRGQGANQPQHF.

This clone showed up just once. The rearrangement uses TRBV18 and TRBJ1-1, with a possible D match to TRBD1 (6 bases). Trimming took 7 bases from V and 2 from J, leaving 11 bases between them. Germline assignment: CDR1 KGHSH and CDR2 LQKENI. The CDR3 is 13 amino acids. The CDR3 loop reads CASLRTANTEAFF. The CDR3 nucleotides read TGTGCCAGCTTAAGGACAGCAAACACTGAAGCTTTCTTT. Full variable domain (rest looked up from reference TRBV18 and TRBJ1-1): NAGVMQNPRHLVRRRGQEARLRCSPMKGHSHVYWYRQLPEEGLKFMVYLQKENIIDESGMPKERFSAEFPKEGPSILRIQQVVRGDSAAYFCASLRTANTEAFFGQGTRLTVV.

CDR3 amino acids: CASSLETGDSPLHF. DNA for the CDR3: TGTGCCAGCAGTTTAGAGACAGGGGATTCACCCCTCCACTTT. The chain links TRBV27 to TRBJ1-6; 8 bases align to TRBD1. Germline V gives CDR1 MNHEY, CDR2 SMNVEV (reference sequence). The CDR3 is 14 residues long. Trimming took 2 bases from V and 8 from J; bases not matched to a gene: 2.

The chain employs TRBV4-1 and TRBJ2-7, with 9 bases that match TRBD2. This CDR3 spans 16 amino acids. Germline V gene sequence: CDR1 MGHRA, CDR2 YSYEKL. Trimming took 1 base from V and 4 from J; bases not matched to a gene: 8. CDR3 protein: CASSQVRRREGYEQYF. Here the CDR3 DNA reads TGCGCCAGCAGCCAAGTAAGGCGGCGGGAGGGGTACGAGCAGTACTTC.

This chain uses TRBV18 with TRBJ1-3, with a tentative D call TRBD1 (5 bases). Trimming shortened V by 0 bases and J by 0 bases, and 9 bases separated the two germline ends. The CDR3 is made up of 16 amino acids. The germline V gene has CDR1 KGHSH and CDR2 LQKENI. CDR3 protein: CASSPPGTLSGNTIYF. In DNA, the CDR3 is TGTGCCAGCTCACCACCCGGGACCCTCTCTGGAAACACCATATATTTT.

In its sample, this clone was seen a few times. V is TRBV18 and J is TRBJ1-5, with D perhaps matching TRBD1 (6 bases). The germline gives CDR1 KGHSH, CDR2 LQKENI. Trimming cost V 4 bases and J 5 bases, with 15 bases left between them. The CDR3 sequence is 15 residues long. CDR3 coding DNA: TGTGCCAGCTCACGAAACAGGGCGCAGGATCAGCCCCAGCATTTT. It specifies CASSRNRAQDQPQHF. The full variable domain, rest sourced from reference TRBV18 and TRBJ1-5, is NAGVMQNPRHLVRRRGQEARLRCSPMKGHSHVYWYRQLPEEGLKFMVYLQKENIIDESGMPKERFSAEFPKEGPSILRIQQVVRGDSAAYFCASSRNRAQDQPQHFGDGTRLSIL.

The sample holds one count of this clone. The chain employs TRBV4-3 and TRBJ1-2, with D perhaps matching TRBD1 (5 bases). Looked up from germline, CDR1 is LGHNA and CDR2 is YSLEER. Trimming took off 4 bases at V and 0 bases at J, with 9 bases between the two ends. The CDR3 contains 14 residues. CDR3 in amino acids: CASSRDGTNYGYTF. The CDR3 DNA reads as TGCGCCAGCAGCCGGGACGGGACTAACTATGGCTACACCTTC.